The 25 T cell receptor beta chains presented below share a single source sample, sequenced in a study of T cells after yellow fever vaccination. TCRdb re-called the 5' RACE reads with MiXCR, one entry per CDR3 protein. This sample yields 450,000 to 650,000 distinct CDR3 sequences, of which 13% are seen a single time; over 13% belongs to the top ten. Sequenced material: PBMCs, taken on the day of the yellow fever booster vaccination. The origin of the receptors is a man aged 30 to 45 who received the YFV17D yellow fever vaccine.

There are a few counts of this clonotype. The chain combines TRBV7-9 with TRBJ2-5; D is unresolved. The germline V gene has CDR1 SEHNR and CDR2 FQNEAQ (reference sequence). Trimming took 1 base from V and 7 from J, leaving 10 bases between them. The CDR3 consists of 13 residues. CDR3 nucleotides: TGTGCCAGCAGCTTAGACGGGCCTAGGACCCAGTACTTC. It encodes CASSLDGPRTQYF.

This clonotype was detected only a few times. The CDR3 reads CATSREPSGIPVSSYNEQFF. In DNA form, the CDR3 reads TGTGCCACCAGCAGAGAGCCTAGCGGGATCCCCGTTAGCTCCTACAATGAGCAGTTCTTC. The J gene is TRBJ2-1, the V gene TRBV15; 9 bases are a match to TRBD2. The length of the CDR3 is 20 residues. Germline CDR1 LNHNV, CDR2 YYDKDF (reference sequence). J gave up 0 bases and V 0 bases, and 12 bases lay outside the gene matches.

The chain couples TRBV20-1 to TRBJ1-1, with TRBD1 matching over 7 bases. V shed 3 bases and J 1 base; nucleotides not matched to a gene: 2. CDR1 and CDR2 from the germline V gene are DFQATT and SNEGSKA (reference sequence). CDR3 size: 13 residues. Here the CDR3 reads CSARTGRNTEAFF. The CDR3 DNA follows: TGCAGTGCTAGGACAGGGCGGAACACTGAAGCTTTCTTT.

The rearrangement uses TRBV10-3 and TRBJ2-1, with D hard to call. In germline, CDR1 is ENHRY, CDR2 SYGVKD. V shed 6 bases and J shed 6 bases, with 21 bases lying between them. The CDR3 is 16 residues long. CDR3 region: CAIRGLQSLLSNEQFF. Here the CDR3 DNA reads TGTGCCATCAGGGGATTACAGAGTCTCCTTAGCAATGAGCAGTTCTTC.

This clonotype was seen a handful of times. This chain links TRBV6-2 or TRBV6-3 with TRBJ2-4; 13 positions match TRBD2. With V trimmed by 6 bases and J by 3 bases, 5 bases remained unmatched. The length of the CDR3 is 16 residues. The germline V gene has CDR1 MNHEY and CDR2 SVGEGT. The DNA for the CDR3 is TGTGCCAGCAGCGGACTAGCGGGAGAAGTCAAAAACATTCAGTACTTC. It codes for CASSGLAGEVKNIQYF.

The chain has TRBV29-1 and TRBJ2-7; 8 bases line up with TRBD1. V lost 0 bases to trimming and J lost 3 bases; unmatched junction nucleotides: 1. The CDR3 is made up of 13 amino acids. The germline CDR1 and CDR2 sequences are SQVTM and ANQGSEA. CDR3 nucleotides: TGCAGCGTTGAAGAGGACAGGGTCTACGAGCAGTACTTC. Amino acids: CSVEEDRVYEQYF.

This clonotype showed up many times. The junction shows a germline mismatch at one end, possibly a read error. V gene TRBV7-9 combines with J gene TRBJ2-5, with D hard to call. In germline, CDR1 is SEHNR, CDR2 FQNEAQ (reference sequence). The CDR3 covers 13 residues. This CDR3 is CASSLAAEETQYF. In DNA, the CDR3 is TGCGCCAGCAGCTTGGCGGCAGAAGAGACCCAGTACTTC.

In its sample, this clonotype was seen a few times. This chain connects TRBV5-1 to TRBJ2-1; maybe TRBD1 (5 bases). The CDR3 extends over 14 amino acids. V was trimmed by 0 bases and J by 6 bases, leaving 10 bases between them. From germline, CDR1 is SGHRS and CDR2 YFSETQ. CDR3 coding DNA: TGCGCCAGCAGCTTGGAGGTTAGGGGCAATGAGCAGTTCTTC. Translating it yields CASSLEVRGNEQFF.

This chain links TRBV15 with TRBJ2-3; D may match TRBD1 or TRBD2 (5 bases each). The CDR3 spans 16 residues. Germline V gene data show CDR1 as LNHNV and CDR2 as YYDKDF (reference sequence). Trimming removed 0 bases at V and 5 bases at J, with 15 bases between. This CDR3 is CATSRDTRGRLDTQYF. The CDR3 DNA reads TGTGCCACCAGCAGAGACACCCGGGGACGTCTAGATACGCAGTATTTT.

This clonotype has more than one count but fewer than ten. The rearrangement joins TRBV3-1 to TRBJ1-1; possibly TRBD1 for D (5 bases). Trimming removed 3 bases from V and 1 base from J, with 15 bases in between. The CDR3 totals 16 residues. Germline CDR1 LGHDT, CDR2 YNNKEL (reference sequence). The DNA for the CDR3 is TGTGCCAGCAGCCACTTAGGGAAGGGGCGGAACACTGAAGCTTTCTTT. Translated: CASSHLGKGRNTEAFF.

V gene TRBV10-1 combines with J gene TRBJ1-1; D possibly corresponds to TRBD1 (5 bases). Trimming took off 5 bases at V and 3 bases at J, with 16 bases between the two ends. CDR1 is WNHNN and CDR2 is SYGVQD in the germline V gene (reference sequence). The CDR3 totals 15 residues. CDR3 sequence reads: CASSRGTNRYTEAFF. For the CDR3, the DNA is TGCGCCAGCAGTCGCGGGACGAACCGATACACTGAAGCTTTCTTT.

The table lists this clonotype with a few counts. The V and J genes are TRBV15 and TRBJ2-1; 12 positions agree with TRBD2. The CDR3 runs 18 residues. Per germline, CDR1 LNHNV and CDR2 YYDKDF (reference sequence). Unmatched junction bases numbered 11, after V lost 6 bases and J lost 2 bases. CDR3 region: CATSPLAGGPPTYNEQFF. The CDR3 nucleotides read TGTGCCACCAGTCCACTAGCGGGAGGTCCACCTACCTACAATGAGCAGTTCTTC. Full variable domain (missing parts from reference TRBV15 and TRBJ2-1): DAMVIQNPRYQVTQFGKPVTLSCSQTLNHNVMYWYQQKSSQAPKLLFHYYDKDFNNEADTPDNFQSRRPNTSFCFLDIRSPGLGDTAMYLCATSPLAGGPPTYNEQFFGPGTRLTVL.

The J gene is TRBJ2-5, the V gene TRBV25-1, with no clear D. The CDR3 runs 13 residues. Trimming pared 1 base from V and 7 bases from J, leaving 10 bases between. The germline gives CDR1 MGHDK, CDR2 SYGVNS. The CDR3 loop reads CASSESKRGTQYF. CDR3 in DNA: TGTGCCAGCAGTGAATCAAAGCGCGGGACCCAGTACTTC. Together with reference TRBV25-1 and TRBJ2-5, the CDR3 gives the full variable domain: EADIYQTPRYLVIGTGKKITLECSQTMGHDKMYWYQQDPGMELHLIHYSYGVNSTEKGDLSSESTVSRIRTEHFPLTLESARPSHTSQYLCASSESKRGTQYFGPGTRLLVL.

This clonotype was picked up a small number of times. The CDR3 DNA follows: TGTGCCAGCAGCCCAAGGAGCGGTTACACCGGGGAGCTGTTTTTT. Its protein product is CASSPRSGYTGELFF. The V call is TRBV28, the J call TRBJ2-2, with D possibly being TRBD2 (5 bases). V was clipped by 6 bases and J by 3 bases, with 14 bases between them. Germline V gene data show CDR1 as MDHEN and CDR2 as SYDVKM. This CDR3 has 15 residues.

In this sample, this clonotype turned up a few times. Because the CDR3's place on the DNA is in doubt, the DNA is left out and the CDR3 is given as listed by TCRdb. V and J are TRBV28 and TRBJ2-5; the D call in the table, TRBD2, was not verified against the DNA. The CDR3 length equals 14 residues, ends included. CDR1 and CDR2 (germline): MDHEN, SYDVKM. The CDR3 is CASSLAQAQETQYF.

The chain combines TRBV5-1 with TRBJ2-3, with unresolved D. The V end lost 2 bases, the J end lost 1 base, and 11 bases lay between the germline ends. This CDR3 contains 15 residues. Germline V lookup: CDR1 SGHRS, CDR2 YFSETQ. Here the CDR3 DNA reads TGCGCCAGCAGCTTACAAGGGCCTGGCACAGATACGCAGTATTTT. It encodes CASSLQGPGTDTQYF.

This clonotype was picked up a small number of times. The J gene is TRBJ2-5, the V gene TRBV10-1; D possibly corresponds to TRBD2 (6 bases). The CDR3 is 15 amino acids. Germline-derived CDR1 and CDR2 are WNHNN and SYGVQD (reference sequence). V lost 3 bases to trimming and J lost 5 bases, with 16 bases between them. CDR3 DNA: TGCGCCAGCAGTGACCCGAGCGGGCCAGGCGAGACCCAGTACTTC. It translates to CASSDPSGPGETQYF.

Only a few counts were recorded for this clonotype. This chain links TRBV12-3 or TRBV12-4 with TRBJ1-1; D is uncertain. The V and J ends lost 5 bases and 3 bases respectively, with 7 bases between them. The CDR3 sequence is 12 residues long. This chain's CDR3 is CASSNGYTEAFF. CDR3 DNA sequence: TGTGCCAGCAGTAACGGCTACACTGAAGCTTTCTTT.

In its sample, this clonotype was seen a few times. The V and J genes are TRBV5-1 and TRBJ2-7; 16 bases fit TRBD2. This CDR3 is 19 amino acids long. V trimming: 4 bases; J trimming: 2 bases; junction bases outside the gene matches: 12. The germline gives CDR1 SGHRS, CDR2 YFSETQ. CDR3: CASSQKGLAGGPPTYEQYF. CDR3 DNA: TGCGCCAGCAGCCAAAAGGGACTAGCGGGAGGGCCTCCCACCTACGAGCAGTACTTC.

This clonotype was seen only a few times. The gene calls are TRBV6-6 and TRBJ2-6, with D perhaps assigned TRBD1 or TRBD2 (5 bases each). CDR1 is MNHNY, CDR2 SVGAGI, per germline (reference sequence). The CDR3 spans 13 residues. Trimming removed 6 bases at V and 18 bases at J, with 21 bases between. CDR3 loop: CASRNDGTALQTF. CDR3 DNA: TGTGCCAGCAGAAACGATGGGACGGCCCTTCAGACTTTC.

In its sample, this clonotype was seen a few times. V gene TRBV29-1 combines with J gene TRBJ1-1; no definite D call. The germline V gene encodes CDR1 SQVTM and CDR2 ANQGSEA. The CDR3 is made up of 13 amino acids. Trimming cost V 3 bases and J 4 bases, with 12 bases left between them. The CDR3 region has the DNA TGCAGCGTTGAGCGCGGAAGCCTCACTGAAGCTTTCTTT. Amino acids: CSVERGSLTEAFF.

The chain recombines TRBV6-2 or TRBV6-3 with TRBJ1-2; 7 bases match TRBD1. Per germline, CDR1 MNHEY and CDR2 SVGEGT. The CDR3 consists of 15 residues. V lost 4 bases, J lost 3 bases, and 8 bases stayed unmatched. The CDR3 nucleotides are TGTGCCAGCAGTTTCTCGGGACAGACCGACTATGGCTACACCTTC. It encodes CASSFSGQTDYGYTF.

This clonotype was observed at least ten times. The CDR3 loop reads CASSELAGGNQPQHF. As DNA, the CDR3 is TGTGCCAGCAGTGAACTCGCGGGAGGGAATCAGCCCCAGCATTTT. The chain has TRBV6-1 and TRBJ1-5; D is undetermined. The CDR3 has 15 residues. V lost 2 bases to trimming and J lost 4 bases, with 12 bases between them. Germline assignment: CDR1 MNHNS and CDR2 SASEGT.

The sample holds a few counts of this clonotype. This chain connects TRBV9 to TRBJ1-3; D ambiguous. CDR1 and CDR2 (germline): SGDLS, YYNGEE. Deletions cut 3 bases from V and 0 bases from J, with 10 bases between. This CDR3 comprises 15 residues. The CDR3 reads CASSADGTSGNTIYF. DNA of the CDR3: TGTGCCAGCAGCGCGGACGGAACCTCTGGAAACACCATATATTTT.

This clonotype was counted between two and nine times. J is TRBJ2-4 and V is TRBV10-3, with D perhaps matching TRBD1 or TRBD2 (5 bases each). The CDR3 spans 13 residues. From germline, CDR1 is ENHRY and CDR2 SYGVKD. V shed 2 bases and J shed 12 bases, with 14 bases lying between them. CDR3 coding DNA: TGTGCCATCAGTGAGGGGGGAACGGGCCCTCAGTACTTC. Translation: CAISEGGTGPQYF.